The present TCR beta chain was sequenced within a study of PD-1 blockade in classical Hodgkin lymphoma. Background on the study: The patients were dosed with nivolumab 3 mg/kg, infused intravenously every 2 weeks.

After autologous stem cell transplantation all patients relapsed, and prior brentuximab vedotin exposure differed between cohorts. Patients reached a best response of complete response, partial response or progressive disease. To note about this clone: What it binds is unknown.

Broader study findings: CD8+ TCR diversity did not rise significantly by C4D1, unlike CD4+.

The data were produced by immunoSEQ multiplex PCR, yet TCRdb's version contains in-frame clones alone and is incomplete. The sample shows roughly 60,000 clones, about 88% of them seen only once. Trimming at V came to 6 bases and at J to 4 bases, leaving 8 bases not matched to a gene. This CDR3 is 16 amino acids long. Germline-derived CDR1 and CDR2 are SEHNR and FQNEAQ (reference sequence). The genes are TRBV7-9 and TRBJ2-2; 10 nucleotides match TRBD1. The TCR comes from a human donor with classical Hodgkin lymphoma. Specimen: peripheral blood mononuclear cells (PBMCs), collected before the second cycle of nivolumab. As DNA, the CDR3 is TGTGCCAGCAGACTCGGCGGGACAGGGGTCACCGGGGAGCTGTTTTTT. Translated: CASRLGGTGVTGELFF.